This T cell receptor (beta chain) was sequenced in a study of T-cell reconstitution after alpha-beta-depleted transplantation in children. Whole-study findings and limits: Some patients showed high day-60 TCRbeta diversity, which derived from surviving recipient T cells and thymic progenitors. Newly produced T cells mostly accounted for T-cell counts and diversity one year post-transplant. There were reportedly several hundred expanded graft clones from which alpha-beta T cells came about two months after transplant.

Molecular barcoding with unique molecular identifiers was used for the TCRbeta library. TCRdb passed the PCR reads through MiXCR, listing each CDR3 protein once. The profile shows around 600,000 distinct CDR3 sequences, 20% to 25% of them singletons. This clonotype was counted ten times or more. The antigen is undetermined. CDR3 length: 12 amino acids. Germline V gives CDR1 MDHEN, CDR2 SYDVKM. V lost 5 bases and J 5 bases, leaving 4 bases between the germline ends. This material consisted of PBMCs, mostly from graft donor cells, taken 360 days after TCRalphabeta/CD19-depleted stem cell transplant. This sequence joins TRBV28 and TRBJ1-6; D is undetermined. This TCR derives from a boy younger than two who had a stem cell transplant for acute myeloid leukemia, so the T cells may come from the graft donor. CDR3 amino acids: CASSRNNSPLHF. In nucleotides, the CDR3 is TGTGCCAGCAGTCGCAATAATTCACCCCTCCACTTT. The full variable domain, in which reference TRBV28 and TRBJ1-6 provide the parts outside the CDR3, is DVKVTQSSRYLVKRTGEKVFLECVQDMDHENMFWYRQDPGLGLRLIYFSYDVKMKEKGDIPEGYSVSREKKERFSLILESASTNQTSMYLCASSRNNSPLHFGNGTRLTVT.